The sequence of this TCR beta chain was determined in a study of blood T cell repertoires in COVID-19. At the level of the study: The United States, Italy and Spain provided the acute and convalescent COVID-19 samples. T cells, B-cell-depleted T cells, or PBMCs supplied cDNA or gDNA.

Per germline, CDR1 SGHRS and CDR2 YFSETQ. Trimming took 4 bases from V and 2 from J, leaving 7 bases between them. This CDR3 has 13 amino acids. Authors' processing steps: Amplifying reference gene primers gave estimates of nucleated cell counts. Sequencing was performed with immunoSEQ multiplex PCR; in TCRdb, only in-frame clones are kept and a portion is missing. D and trimming were read from the DNA, whereas the V and J calls and clone size are those reported in that table. The sample yields about 170,000 clones, just under 85% seen once. A Seattle source enrolled patients during active infection and followed them longitudinally.

This clonotype was sampled from a woman aged 80 or over with COVID-19, enrolled during active disease. The sequencing input was peripheral blood. V gene TRBV5-1 combines with J gene TRBJ2-1, with TRBD2 as a possible D gene (5 bases). The CDR3 DNA is TGCGCCAGCAGCCCGGGGACCTACAATGAGCAGTTCTTC. Its translation is CASSPGTYNEQFF.